Included here is one TCR beta chain sequence, with context. It lacks a known antigen. No base quality information exists; no much larger clone differs at one position. Counted from cysteine to phenylalanine, this CDR3 has 16 amino acids. The read is trimmed to its CDR3 DNA, 48 bases read in frame from base 1. Sequences SGHTA (CDR1) and FQGNSA (CDR2) are obtained from the germline V gene. V trim: 3 bases; J trim: 4 bases; unmatched bases: 6. The record originates from a study of cytomegalovirus exposure and HLA in healthy donors (dated by TCRdb to about 2017). Notes on the research overall: In an earlier analysis of 450 to 750 of the donors, approximately 300 Gb of sequence data and roughly 100 million unique TCR beta sequences from approximately 180 million T cells were reported. A later analysis re-examined previously published TCR beta repertoires from hundreds of donors and added high-resolution HLA genotyping to investigate patterns of TCR occurrence. Rather than drawing on any new phenotypic data, the later analysis identified candidate immune exposures from TCR beta sequences and the way those sequences occurred across donors. The T cell repertoires of under 700 subjects were profiled by immunosequencing and related to cytomegalovirus serostatus. On average, about 240,000 unique TCR beta nucleotide sequences were sequenced per donor among about 400 genotyped donors of the cohort, with roughly 18% of those sequences being non-productive. The study aimed to test whether cataloging public T cell receptors could reveal signatures of past pathogen exposure. High-throughput TCR immunosequencing, statistical association of individual TCRs with disease status, and machine learning were combined to predict cytomegalovirus infection status. Every repertoire in the discovery cohort had been generated on one and the same sequencing platform. Genome-wide SNP genotypes for about 60% of the roughly 700 donors were used in a later genetic analysis, which treated that subset as a discovery cohort. Four to six DR-DQ haplotypes were handled as single units for association and clustering, since linkage in the cohort was strong. Approximately 300 gigabases of sequencing data and approximately 92 million unique TCR sequences made up an early release that covered under 750 HLA-typed donors. Donor age, sex, ethnicity and CMV serostatus were compiled alongside the repertoire data. Typing coverage varied by locus: about 629-630 donors for A, B, C, DRB1 and DQB1; around 560 for DQA1; approximately 610 for DPA1; under 490 for DPB1. Both class I and class II loci were covered by HLA typing, at four-digit resolution. Besides the first cohort of approximately 670 subjects, a separate validation cohort made up of roughly 130 different subjects was used. The genetic ancestry cluster associated with self-reported Caucasian donors included over 65% of the 300 to 450 genotyped donors. To decide whether each TCR beta V gene segment behaved as functional or pseudogenic, an earlier analysis of 587 of the donors relied on high-throughput TCR beta sequencing. Broader findings and caveats from the paper: According to a later analysis, parvovirus B19, influenza, CMV and Epstein-Barr virus appeared linked to several top co-occurrence clusters. Some IMGT-functional V segments, including TRBV6-2 and TRBV6-3, could not be told apart with the 87-base-pair reads, so those segments were excluded. A total of about 150 TCR beta chains were listed by the study as associated with cytomegalovirus. Broadly in line with IMGT annotations, most TCR beta V segments showed up in productive rearrangements about 87% or about 30% of the time in an earlier analysis of several hundred of the donors. While some public TCRs were present in many individuals, most TCR sequences turned up only very rarely across donors. A few of the identified cytomegalovirus-associated TCR beta chains were confirmed in vitro to be specific for cytomegalovirus antigens. Compared with the approximately 670-donor mean, donors in an Asian-associated ancestry cluster had fewer N-insertions in productive TCRs, according to a later genetic analysis. A cluster of highly shared sequence variants was judged likely to be a technical artifact of the sequencing pipeline. An association between a missense DCLRE1C variant and V-gene and J-gene trimming of TCR beta chains was found in a later genetic analysis and replicated in an independent cohort. The authors suggested that the approach could potentially be generalized to other disease states and immunological phenotypes. In a later analysis, the rate of TCR association differed among HLA loci, with DRB1 alleles having the most associated TCRs and HLA-C alleles having the fewest. The earlier analysis of 450 to 700 of the donors excluded some 16 rarely observed V segments, including chromosome 9 orphons, because counts were too low. A further reported finding was that TCR beta sequences accurately predicted the HLA-A and HLA-B alleles for most subjects in the first cohort. For the cohort, immune exposure information was limited to CMV serostatus. Linkage disequilibrium might explain the correlated functional status among segregating V segments, but an unknown experimental factor could not be excluded. In a later analysis, HLA-associated TCR beta chains were found to be more clonally expanded and to have lower generation probabilities than equally common non-associated chains. Presence/absence analyses assumed roughly uniform sequencing depth across donors, an assumption that may not hold. Because HLA typing was unavailable for some donors at each locus, only the typed subset was used in association tests. A later analysis associated 16,951 TCR beta sequences with specific HLA alleles at a false discovery rate of 0.05. When HLA alleles, especially DR and DQ, strongly co-occurred, TCR associations were difficult to assign to individual alleles. The cohort was sequenced for TCR beta chains only, and without alpha or paired-chain data the features that could be detected were limited. Cytomegalovirus status was reported to be diagnosed by the classifier with high specificity and sensitivity in both the original and validation cohorts. Most CMV-associated TCR beta chains appeared to be HLA-restricted in a later analysis, and the HLA associations seemed to be driven largely by CMV exposure.

Receptor libraries were prepared by the immunoSEQ multiplex PCR assay. A mixture of 60 forward primers for TCR Vbeta segments and 13 reverse primers for TCR Jbeta segments was used in the multiplex PCR. The CDR3 region of rearranged TCR beta genes was amplified from genomic DNA by a multiplex PCR assay. On the Illumina HiSeq System, the amplified TCR beta libraries were sequenced as 87-base-pair reads. Per the source publication's procedure: A later analysis counted around 72 million unique TCR beta chains across the 670 or so repertoires, and about 10 million of these chains were shared by at least two donors. Raw reads were error-corrected and collapsed into unique sequences with a nearest-neighbor algorithm that merged closely related sequences to remove PCR and sequencing errors. Alignment of CDR3 sequences to IMGT reference sequences was used to assign V, D and J gene segments. For a sequence to be retained, at least a six-nucleotide match to both a V gene segment and a J gene segment was required. A rearrangement was called productive if the CDR3 had no stop codons and remained in frame with V and J, and every other rearrangement was called non-productive. CDR3 was defined according to IMGT convention as the region running from the second conserved V-encoded cysteine to the conserved J-encoded phenylalanine. The earlier analysis of approximately 590 of the donors excluded any sequence lacking an unambiguous match to a single V gene segment. In an earlier analysis of 587 of the donors, V segments were called functional above 56.7% productive rearrangements and were called segregating when the between-donor standard deviation exceeded 5%. A statistical classification framework was developed to diagnose cytomegalovirus status using the catalog of TCR beta chain sequences. In a later analysis, V and J genes were assigned by comparing TCR nucleotide sequences against IMGT/GENE-DB human TR gene sequences. In a later analysis, CDR3 sequences and most-parsimonious VDJ recombination scenarios were assigned using the TCRdist pipeline. In a later analysis, every TCR beta chain was defined by the combination of its CDR3 amino acid sequence and its V-gene family, and reads without a unique V-gene family were dropped. To address suspected cross-contamination and a sequencing artifact, a later analysis removed under 600 highly shared, low-generation-probability nucleotide sequences. In a later analysis, a clonal expansion index for each public chain was calculated from normalized within-repertoire ranks of inferred template counts. Generation probabilities in a later analysis came from a VDJ recombination model fitted to out-of-frame rearrangements, and those results were checked against IGoR. Hypergeometric tests were used in a later analysis to score TCR-TCR, TCR-HLA and TCR-CMV co-occurrence, with a repertoire-size bias correction applied to the TCR pairs. A later analysis estimated false discovery rates by permuting HLA or CMV assignments 20 times. In a later analysis, co-occurring TCRs were grouped using DBSCAN, and TCRdist sequence similarity was added for clustering within HLA-allele-positive subsets. Repertoires with fewer than 30,000 or more than 120,000 public chains were left out of co-occurrence clustering, as were five repertoires with anomalous nucleotide sharing. TCRdb provides this immuneACCESS table in a form limited to in-frame rearrangements. Some clones are lacking; in checked studies, under half of them reflect an unresolved V gene, and why the rest are absent is not known. D and trimming come from the DNA, and the V and J calls and clone size come from that table. The sample yields under 70,000 clones; approximately 67% were counted once. 2% to 2.5% of the sample lies in the top ten.

The cohort was made up of about 670 healthy bone marrow donors. Cohort members were all nominally healthy when sampled, although unrecorded immune exposures were likely present. The donor tested CMV seronegative, placing the donor among the 350 or so seronegative members of the cohort. A peripheral blood sample was provided by each donor, and peripheral blood mononuclear cells were used for TCR beta sequencing. The Qiagen DNeasy Blood Extraction Kit was used to extract genomic DNA from the blood cell samples. This receptor was taken from a woman aged 25 to 39 in good health and CMV-seronegative. Recombination linked TRBV7-2 to TRBJ2-3; TRBD2 agrees with 11 junctional bases. Specimen: PBMCs. Read as DNA, the sequence is TGTGCCAGCAGCTTTAGCGGGGGGGCAGGGGCAGATACGCAGTATTTT. The translation is CASSFSGGAGADTQYF.